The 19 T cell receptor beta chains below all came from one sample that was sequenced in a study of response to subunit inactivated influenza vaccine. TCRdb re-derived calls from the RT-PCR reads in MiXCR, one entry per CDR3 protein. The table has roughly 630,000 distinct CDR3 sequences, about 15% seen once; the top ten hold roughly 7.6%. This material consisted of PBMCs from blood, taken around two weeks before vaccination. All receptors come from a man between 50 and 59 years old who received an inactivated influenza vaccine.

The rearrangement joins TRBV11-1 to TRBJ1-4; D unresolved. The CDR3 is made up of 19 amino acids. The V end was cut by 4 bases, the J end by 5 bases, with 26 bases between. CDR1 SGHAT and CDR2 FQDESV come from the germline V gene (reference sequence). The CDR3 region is CASSSSRGRPTTINEKLFF. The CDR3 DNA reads TGTGCCAGCAGCTCCTCTCGGGGAAGGCCGACAACAATAAATGAAAAACTGTTTTTT.

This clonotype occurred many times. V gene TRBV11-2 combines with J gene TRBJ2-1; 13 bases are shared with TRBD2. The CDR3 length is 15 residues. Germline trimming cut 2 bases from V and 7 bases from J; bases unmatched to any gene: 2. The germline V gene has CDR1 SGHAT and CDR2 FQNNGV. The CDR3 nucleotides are TGTGCCAGCAGCTTAATGGGACTAGCGGGAAATGAGCAGTTCTTC. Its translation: CASSLMGLAGNEQFF.

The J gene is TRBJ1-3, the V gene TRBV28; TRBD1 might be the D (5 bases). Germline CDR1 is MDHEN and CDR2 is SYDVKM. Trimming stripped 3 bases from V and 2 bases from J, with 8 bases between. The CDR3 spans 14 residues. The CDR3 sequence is CASSLGQPGNTIYF. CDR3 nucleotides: TGTGCCAGCAGTTTGGGGCAGCCTGGAAACACCATATATTTT.

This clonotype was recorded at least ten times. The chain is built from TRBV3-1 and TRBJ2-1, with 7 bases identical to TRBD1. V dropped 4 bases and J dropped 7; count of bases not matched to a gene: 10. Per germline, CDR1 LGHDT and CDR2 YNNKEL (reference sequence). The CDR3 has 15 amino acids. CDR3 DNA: TGTGCCAGCAGCCCTAACAGGGGCGTCGGGAATGAGCAGTTCTTC. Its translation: CASSPNRGVGNEQFF.

The CDR3 loop reads CATSRGGVRETQYF. The DNA of the CDR3 is TGTGCCACCAGCAGAGGCGGGGTTCGAGAGACCCAGTACTTC. This sequence joins TRBV15 and TRBJ2-5, with a possible D match to TRBD2 (6 bases). V lost 1 base and J 4 bases, leaving 10 bases between the germline ends. CDR1 is LNHNV and CDR2 is YYDKDF in the germline V gene (reference sequence). CDR3 size: 14 residues.

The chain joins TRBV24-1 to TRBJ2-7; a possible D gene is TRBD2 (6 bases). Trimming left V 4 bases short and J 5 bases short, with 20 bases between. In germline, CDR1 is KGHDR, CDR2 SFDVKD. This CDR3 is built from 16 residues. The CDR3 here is CATSELLAKSLDEQYF. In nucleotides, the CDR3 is TGTGCCACCAGTGAGTTACTAGCTAAGAGTTTGGACGAGCAGTACTTC.

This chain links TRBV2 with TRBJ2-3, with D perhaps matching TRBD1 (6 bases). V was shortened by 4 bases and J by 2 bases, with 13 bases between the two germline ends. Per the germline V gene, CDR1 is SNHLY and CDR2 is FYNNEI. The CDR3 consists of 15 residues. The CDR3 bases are TGTGCCAGCAGTGCGTGGGACATACTCACAGATACGCAGTATTTT. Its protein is CASSAWDILTDTQYF.

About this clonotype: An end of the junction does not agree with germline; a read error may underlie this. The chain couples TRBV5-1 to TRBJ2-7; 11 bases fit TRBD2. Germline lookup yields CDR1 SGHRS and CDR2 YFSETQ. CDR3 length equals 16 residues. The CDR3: CASSYLAGGGSYEQHF. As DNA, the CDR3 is TGCGCCAGCAGCTACCTAGCGGGAGGCGGCTCCTACGAGCAGCACTTC.

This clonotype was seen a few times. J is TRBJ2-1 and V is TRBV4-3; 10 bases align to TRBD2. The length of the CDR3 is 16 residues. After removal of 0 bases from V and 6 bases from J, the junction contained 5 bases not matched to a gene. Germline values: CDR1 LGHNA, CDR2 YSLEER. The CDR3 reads CASSQDTIAGGNEQFF. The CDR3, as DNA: TGCGCCAGCAGCCAAGACACTATAGCGGGAGGCAATGAGCAGTTCTTC.

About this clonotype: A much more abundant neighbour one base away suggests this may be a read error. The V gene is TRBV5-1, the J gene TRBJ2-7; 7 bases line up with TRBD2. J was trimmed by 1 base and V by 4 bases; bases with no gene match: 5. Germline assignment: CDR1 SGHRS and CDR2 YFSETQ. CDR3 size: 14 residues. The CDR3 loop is CASSQSGESYEQYF. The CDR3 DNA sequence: TGCGCCAGCAGCCAAAGCGGGGAGTCCTACGAGCAGTACTTC.

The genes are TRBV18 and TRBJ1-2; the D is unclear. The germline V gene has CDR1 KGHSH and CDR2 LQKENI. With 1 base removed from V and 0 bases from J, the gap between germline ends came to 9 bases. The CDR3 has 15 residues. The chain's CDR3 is CASSPRSGANYGYTF. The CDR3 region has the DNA TGTGCCAGCTCACCACGCAGCGGCGCTAACTATGGCTACACCTTC. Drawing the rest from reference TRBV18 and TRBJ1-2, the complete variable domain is NAGVMQNPRHLVRRRGQEARLRCSPMKGHSHVYWYRQLPEEGLKFMVYLQKENIIDESGMPKERFSAEFPKEGPSILRIQQVVRGDSAAYFCASSPRSGANYGYTFGSGTRLTVV.

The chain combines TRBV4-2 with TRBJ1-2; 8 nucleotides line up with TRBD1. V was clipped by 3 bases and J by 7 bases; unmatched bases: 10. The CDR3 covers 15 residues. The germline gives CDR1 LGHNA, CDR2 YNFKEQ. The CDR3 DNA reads TGTGCCAGCAGCCAGACCGCCGGGACAGGTGGTGGCTACACCTTC. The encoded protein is CASSQTAGTGGGYTF.

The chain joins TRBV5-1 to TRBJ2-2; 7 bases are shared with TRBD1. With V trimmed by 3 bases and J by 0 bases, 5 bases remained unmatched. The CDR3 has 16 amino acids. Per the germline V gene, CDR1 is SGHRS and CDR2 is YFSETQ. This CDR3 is CASSSGQLANTGELFF. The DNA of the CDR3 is TGCGCCAGCAGCTCGGGACAGCTAGCGAACACCGGGGAGCTGTTTTTT.

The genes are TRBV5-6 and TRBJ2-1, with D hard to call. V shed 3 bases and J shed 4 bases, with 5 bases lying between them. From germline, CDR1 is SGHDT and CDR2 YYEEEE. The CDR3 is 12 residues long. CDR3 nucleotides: TGTGCCAGCAGCTATTATTACAATGAGCAGTTCTTC. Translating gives CASSYYYNEQFF. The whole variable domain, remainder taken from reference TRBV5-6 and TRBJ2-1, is DAGVTQSPTHLIKTRGQQVTLRCSPKSGHDTVSWYQQALGQGPQFIFQYYEEEERQRGNFPDRFSGHQFPNYSSELNVNALLLGDSALYLCASSYYYNEQFFGPGTRLTVL.

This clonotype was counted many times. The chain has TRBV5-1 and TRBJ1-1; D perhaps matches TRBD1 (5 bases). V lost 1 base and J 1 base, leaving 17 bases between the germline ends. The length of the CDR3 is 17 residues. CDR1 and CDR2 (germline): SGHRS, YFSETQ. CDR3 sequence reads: CASSLRQGGVENTEAFF. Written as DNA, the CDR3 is TGCGCCAGCAGCTTGCGCCAGGGTGGGGTGGAGAACACTGAAGCTTTCTTT.

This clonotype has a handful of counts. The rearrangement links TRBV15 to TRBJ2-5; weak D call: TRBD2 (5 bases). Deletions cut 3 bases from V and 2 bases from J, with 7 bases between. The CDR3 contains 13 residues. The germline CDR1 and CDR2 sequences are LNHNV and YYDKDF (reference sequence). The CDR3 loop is CATSSREQETQYF. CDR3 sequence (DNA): TGTGCCACCAGCAGCCGGGAACAAGAGACCCAGTACTTC. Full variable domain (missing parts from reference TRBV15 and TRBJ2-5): DAMVIQNPRYQVTQFGKPVTLSCSQTLNHNVMYWYQQKSSQAPKLLFHYYDKDFNNEADTPDNFQSRRPNTSFCFLDIRSPGLGDTAMYLCATSSREQETQYFGPGTRLLVL.

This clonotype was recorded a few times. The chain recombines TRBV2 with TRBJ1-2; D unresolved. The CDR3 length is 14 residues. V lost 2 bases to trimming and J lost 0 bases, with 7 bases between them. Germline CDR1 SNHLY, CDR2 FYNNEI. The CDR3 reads CASSETEANYGYTF. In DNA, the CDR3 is TGTGCCAGCAGTGAAACAGAAGCTAACTATGGCTACACCTTC.

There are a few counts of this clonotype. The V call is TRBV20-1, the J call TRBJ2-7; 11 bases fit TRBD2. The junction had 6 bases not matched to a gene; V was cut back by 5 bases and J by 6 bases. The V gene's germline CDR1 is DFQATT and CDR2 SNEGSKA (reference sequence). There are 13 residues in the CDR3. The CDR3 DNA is TGCAGTGCTCAAGCCGGGACTAGCGGCGAGCAGTACTTC. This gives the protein CSAQAGTSGEQYF.

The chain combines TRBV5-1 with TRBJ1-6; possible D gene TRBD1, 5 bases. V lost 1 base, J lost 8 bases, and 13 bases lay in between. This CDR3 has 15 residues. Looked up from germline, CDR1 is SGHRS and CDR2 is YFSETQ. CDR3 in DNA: TGCGCCAGCAGCTTGCGGCAGGGCGGGGATTCACCCCTCCACTTT. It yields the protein CASSLRQGGDSPLHF. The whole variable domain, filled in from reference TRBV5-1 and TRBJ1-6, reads KAGVTQTPRYLIKTRGQQVTLSCSPISGHRSVSWYQQTPGQGLQFLFEYFSETQRNKGNFPGRFSGRQFSNSRSEMNVSTLELGDSALYLCASSLRQGGDSPLHFGNGTRLTVT.